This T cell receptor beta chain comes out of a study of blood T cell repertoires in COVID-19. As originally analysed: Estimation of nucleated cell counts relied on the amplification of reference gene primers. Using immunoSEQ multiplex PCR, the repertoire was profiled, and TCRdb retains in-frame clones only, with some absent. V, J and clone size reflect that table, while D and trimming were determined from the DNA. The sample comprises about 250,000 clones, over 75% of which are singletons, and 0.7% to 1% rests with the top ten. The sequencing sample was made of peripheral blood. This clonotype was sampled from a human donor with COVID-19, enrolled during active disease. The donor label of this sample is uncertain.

CDR3 DNA: TGTGCCAGCAGCTTACTCACAGGGGACACTGAAGCTTTCTTT. It translates to CASSLLTGDTEAFF. The rearrangement uses TRBV11-2 and TRBJ1-1; the match to TRBD1 covers 7 bases. Trimming cost V 2 bases and J 3 bases; bases outside gene matches: 3. The germline CDR1 and CDR2 sequences are SGHAT and FQNNGV. There are 14 residues in the CDR3. Filled out from reference TRBV11-2 and TRBJ1-1, the complete variable domain reads EAGVAQSPRYKIIEKRQSVAFWCNPISGHATLYWYQQILGQGPKLLIQFQNNGVVDDSQLPKDRFSAERLKGVDSTLKIQPAKLEDSAVYLCASSLLTGDTEAFFGQGTRLTVV.